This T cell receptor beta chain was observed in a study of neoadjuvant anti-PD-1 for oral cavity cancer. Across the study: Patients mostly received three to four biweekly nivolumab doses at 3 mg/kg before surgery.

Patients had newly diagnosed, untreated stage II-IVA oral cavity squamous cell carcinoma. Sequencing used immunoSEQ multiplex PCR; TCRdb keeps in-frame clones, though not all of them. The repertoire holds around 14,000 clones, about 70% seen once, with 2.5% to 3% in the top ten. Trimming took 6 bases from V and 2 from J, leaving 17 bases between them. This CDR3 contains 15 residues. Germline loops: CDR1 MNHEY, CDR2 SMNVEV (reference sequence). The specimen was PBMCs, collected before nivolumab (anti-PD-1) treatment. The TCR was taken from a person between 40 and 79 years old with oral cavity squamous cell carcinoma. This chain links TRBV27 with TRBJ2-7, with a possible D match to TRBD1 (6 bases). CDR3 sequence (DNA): TGTGCCAGCAGACGGACCGGGACAAATACCTACGAGCAGTACTTC. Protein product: CASRRTGTNTYEQYF.